This TCR beta chain is drawn from a study of CD8+ T cells in alopecia areata. RNA, once extracted, was reverse transcribed into cDNA for use as the sequencing template. Clones were sequenced by immunoSEQ multiplex PCR, and TCRdb holds only the in-frame ones, with some missing. This table holds under 250,000 clones, more than 55% found once. This clone has just a few counts. Its matching antigen is unknown. Study observations and caveats: It was less clear whether patients shared TCRs than it was in mice, possibly because of HLA. Affected scalp, especially in alopecia totalis/universalis, had a higher clonality than normal scalp did.

The length of the CDR3 is 15 residues. V was shortened by 2 bases and J by 6 bases, with 17 bases between the two germline ends. Per germline, CDR1 ENHRY and CDR2 SYGVKD. V gene TRBV10-3 combines with J gene TRBJ2-7; D possibly corresponds to TRBD2 (6 bases). Sequencing used CD8+ T cells sorted from blood. The clonotype was recovered from a human donor in good health. The CDR3 region has the DNA TGTGCCATCAGTGAGCTCGGAGGGAAATTGGTCGAGCAGTACTTC. It yields the protein CAISELGGKLVEQYF.